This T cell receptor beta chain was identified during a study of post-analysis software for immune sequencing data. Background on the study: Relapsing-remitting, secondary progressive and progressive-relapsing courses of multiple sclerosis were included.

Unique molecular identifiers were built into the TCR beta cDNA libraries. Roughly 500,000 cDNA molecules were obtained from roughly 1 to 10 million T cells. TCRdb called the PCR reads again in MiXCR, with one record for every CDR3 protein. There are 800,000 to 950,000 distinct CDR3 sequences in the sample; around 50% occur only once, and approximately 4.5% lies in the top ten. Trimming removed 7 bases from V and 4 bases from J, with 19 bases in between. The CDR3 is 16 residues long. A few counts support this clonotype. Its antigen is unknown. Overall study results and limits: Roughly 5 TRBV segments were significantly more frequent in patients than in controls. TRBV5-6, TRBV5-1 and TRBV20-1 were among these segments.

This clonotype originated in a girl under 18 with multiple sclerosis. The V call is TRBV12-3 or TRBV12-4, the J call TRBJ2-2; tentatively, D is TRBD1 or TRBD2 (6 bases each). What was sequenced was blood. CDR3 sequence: CASKTQGPRGTGELFF. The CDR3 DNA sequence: TGTGCCAGCAAAACACAGGGCCCGCGGGGCACCGGGGAGCTGTTTTTT.